A single TCR beta chain is shown here with its context. Its target is unknown. The data are from a study of Ad26.COV2.S vaccination and SARS-CoV-2 variants. Study context: Of the COV1001 trial arms, the Ad26.COV2.S arm included the donor. Findings and limits, study-wide: Among vaccine recipients, spike-specific TCR breadth exceeded that of placebo recipients. Vaccinated and placebo-treated recipients had similar non-spike TCR breadth.

Treatment reported: approximately 18 received Ad26.COV2.S at low or high dose, single or two shots; about 5 received placebo; per-sample allocation not given. Repertoires come from day 63 after the first vaccine or placebo injection. The study used a vaccine consisting of an Ad26 vector that expressed Wuhan-strain SARS-CoV-2 spike. Clones were sequenced by immunoSEQ multiplex PCR, and TCRdb holds only the in-frame ones, with some missing. The sample lists 300,000 to 400,000 clones, roughly 89% occurring once. This clonotype was obtained from a person between 18 and 60 years old who received the Ad26.COV2.S COVID-19 vaccine or a placebo. This specimen consisted of peripheral blood, obtained in a trial of Ad26.COV2.S vaccine versus placebo.

DNA for the CDR3: TGTGCCAGCAACCGTCAGGGGGCCGCGAACACAGATACGCAGTATTTT. Protein: CASNRQGAANTDTQYF. The chain carries TRBV28 and TRBJ2-3; 8 bases line up with TRBD1. CDR1 and CDR2 (germline): MDHEN, SYDVKM. J was trimmed by 2 bases and V by 7 bases; bases with no gene match: 11. The CDR3 has 16 amino acids.